One and the same sample provided the 28 T cell receptor beta chains below, sequenced in a study of T cell repertoires in cytomegalovirus infection. Antigen specificity for these receptors is unknown. Using its own MiXCR run on the reads, TCRdb lists one record per CDR3 protein. The table shows roughly 860,000 distinct CDR3 sequences, with less than 35% occurring only once. Sample: cultured CD8+ T cells from PBMCs, taken from culture after CMV antigen stimulation. These TCRs come from a human donor in good health (CMV status not recorded). Some clones in this sample may be carry-over from other donors' samples.

A word on this clonotype: A much larger clone lies one base from this, so it may be a read error. The chain is built from TRBV7-2 and TRBJ2-1, with TRBD2 identical over 13 bases. J gave up 8 bases and V 3 bases, and 16 bases lay outside the gene matches. The CDR3 covers 19 residues. The germline V gene has CDR1 SGHTA and CDR2 FQGNSA. The CDR3 sequence is CASSFHKLAGGPRFDEQFF. The CDR3 DNA follows: TGTGCCAGCAGCTTTCATAAACTAGCGGGGGGGCCTCGGTTCGATGAGCAGTTCTTC.

This clonotype was observed a few times. The J gene is TRBJ2-2, the V gene TRBV4-1; D not resolved. Trimming removed 0 bases at V and 0 bases at J, with 8 bases between. The CDR3 runs to 16 residues. The germline V gene encodes CDR1 MGHRA and CDR2 YSYEKL. The CDR3 coding sequence is TGCGCCAGCAGCCAAGATCGAACGGCGAACACCGGGGAGCTGTTTTTT. Translation gives CASSQDRTANTGELFF.

This rearrangement joins TRBV6-1 to TRBJ2-7; no reliable D call. The V end was cut by 1 base, the J end by 0 bases, with 7 bases between. CDR1 is MNHNS and CDR2 is SASEGT in the germline V gene. The CDR3 is 14 amino acids. As DNA, the CDR3 is TGTGCCAGCAGTGAAGGACCGAACTCCTACGAGCAGTACGTC. It codes for CASSEGPNSYEQYV.

The gene calls are TRBV6-8 and TRBJ1-2; 8 nucleotides align to TRBD1. Germline V CDR1 and CDR2: MNHGY, SAAAGT. The ends lost 5 bases at V and 5 bases at J; junction bases unmatched: 7. The length of the CDR3 is 14 residues. The CDR3 region has the DNA TGTGCCAGCAGTCCCGACAGGGGAGCTTATGGCTACACCTTC. Its protein is CASSPDRGAYGYTF.

In this sample, this clonotype turned up many times. This rearrangement joins TRBV12-3 or TRBV12-4 to TRBJ1-1; D is unclear. The CDR3 runs 17 residues. V was trimmed by 3 bases and J by 2 bases, leaving 19 bases between them. The CDR3, as DNA: TGTGCCAGCAGTTTTGAAAGGGAGATTGGCGAAAACACTGAAGCTTTCTTT. Translated, it gives CASSFEREIGENTEAFF.

The sample holds a few counts of this clonotype. The chain recombines TRBV24-1 with TRBJ1-5, with D maybe TRBD1 (5 bases). This CDR3 comprises 16 residues. The germline V and J ends were trimmed by 0 bases and 5 bases, with 13 bases remaining between them. CDR1 is KGHDR, CDR2 SFDVKD, per germline. CDR3 residues: CATSDLGTPGDQPQHF. The DNA for the CDR3 is TGTGCCACCAGTGATTTGGGGACCCCCGGGGATCAGCCCCAGCATTTT.

The rearrangement joins TRBV7-6 to TRBJ1-5, with D possibly matching TRBD1 (6 bases). The V end was cut by 4 bases, the J end by 3 bases, with 19 bases between. This CDR3 spans 17 amino acids. The germline V gene has CDR1 SGHVS and CDR2 FNYEAQ. DNA of the CDR3: TGTGCCAGCAGCTCCACGTTGGGGGCGGGACCCAATCAGCCCCAGCATTTT. Its translation: CASSSTLGAGPNQPQHF.

The V call is TRBV6-2 or TRBV6-3, the J call TRBJ1-2, with D possibly matching TRBD1 (6 bases). This CDR3 is 14 amino acids long. From germline, CDR1 is MNHEY and CDR2 SVGEGT. The germline V and J ends were trimmed by 2 bases and 7 bases, with 14 bases remaining between them. CDR3 loop: CASSYDLGAGGYTF. CDR3 DNA sequence: TGTGCCAGCAGTTACGATCTGGGGGCTGGTGGCTACACCTTC.

V usage is TRBV5-1 and J usage is TRBJ1-1; a possible D gene is TRBD1 (5 bases). The CDR3 totals 16 residues. Trimming shortened V by 1 base and J by 4 bases, and 17 bases separated the two germline ends. Germline CDR1 reads SGHRS; CDR2 reads YFSETQ. CDR3 sequence reads: CASSLLGQGLGTEAFF. The CDR3 bases are TGCGCCAGCAGCTTGCTGGGGCAGGGCCTCGGCACTGAAGCTTTCTTT.

DNA for the CDR3: TGTGCCAGCAGTGAAGCGAGAGCGGACGCGGCAGATACGCAGTATTTT. As protein: CASSEARADAADTQYF. The rearrangement uses TRBV6-1 and TRBJ2-3; D perhaps matches TRBD2 (5 bases). V was clipped by 0 bases and J by 4 bases, with 14 bases between them. Germline V gives CDR1 MNHNS, CDR2 SASEGT. The CDR3 runs to 16 residues.

This sequence joins TRBV20-1 and TRBJ2-6; D is uncertain. The CDR3 consists of 14 residues. The V gene lost 1 base and the J gene lost 0 bases, with 4 bases spanning the gap. CDR1 and CDR2 from the germline V gene are DFQATT and SNEGSKA (reference sequence). The CDR3 here is CSARGFSGANVLTF. The DNA for the CDR3 is TGCAGTGCTAGAGGGTTCTCTGGGGCCAACGTCCTGACTTTC.

Only a few counts were recorded for this clonotype. The gene calls are TRBV12-3 or TRBV12-4 and TRBJ2-3; 11 bases fit TRBD2. CDR3 length: 17 residues. V lost 4 bases and J lost 0; bases outside the gene matches: 6. The CDR3 region has the DNA TGTGCCAGCAGTTCTAGCGGGGGGCCCTTTAGCACAGATACGCAGTATTTT. Encoded protein: CASSSSGGPFSTDTQYF.

The chain carries TRBV27 and TRBJ1-4, with unresolved D. The V end was cut by 5 bases, the J end by 0 bases, with 13 bases between. The CDR3 has 16 residues. Germline values: CDR1 MNHEY, CDR2 SMNVEV (reference sequence). This chain's CDR3 is CASSPRSYPTNEKLFF. CDR3 coding DNA: TGTGCCAGCAGTCCCCGGAGCTACCCAACTAATGAAAAACTGTTTTTT.

This clonotype was counted a single time. J is TRBJ2-1 and V is TRBV29-1, with 7 bases fitting TRBD1. The J segment lost 5 bases and the V segment lost 6 bases, leaving 10 bases of the junction unmatched. The V gene's germline CDR1 is SQVTM and CDR2 ANQGSEA. The CDR3 spans 14 residues. The CDR3 DNA reads as TGCAGCGTCGCCCGACAGGGATGGCACAATGAGCAGTTCTTC. Translating gives CSVARQGWHNEQFF.

This clonotype has a handful of counts. V usage is TRBV6-5 and J usage is TRBJ1-1; the match to TRBD1 covers 9 bases. Germline CDR1 is MNHEY and CDR2 is SVGAGI. The CDR3 is made up of 16 amino acids. The V gene end was trimmed by 0 bases and the J gene end by 4 bases; junction bases not matched to a gene: 6. The CDR3 coding sequence is TGTGCCAGCAGTTACTCCCCACAGGGGGCGGCCACTGAAGCTTTCTTT. Translation: CASSYSPQGAATEAFF.

The V call is TRBV29-1, the J call TRBJ1-2, with no clear D. The V and J ends lost 4 bases and 0 bases respectively, with 21 bases between them. The CDR3 length is 17 residues. Germline loops: CDR1 SQVTM, CDR2 ANQGSEA. In DNA, the CDR3 is TGCAGCGTTGGGAGGGTCGCAGCCAGGACCACTAACTATGGCTACACCTTC. The encoded protein is CSVGRVAARTTNYGYTF.

Ten or more counts support this clonotype. The V call is TRBV7-2, the J call TRBJ2-1; maybe TRBD2 (5 bases). Trimming cost V 5 bases and J 4 bases, with 15 bases left between them. This CDR3 comprises 15 residues. Germline CDR1 is SGHTA and CDR2 is FQGNSA. The CDR3 region has the DNA TGTGCCAGCAGCCCCGAATCGCGGGCTTACAATGAGCAGTTCTTC. Translating it yields CASSPESRAYNEQFF.

J is TRBJ2-5 and V is TRBV6-2 or TRBV6-3; TRBD1 is a possible D gene (6 bases). The V gene's germline CDR1 is MNHEY and CDR2 SVGEGT. CDR3 length: 14 residues. V gave up 6 bases and J gave up 4 bases, with 15 bases separating them. The CDR3: CASRAAGVAETQYF. Here the CDR3 DNA reads TGTGCCAGCAGGGCTGCAGGGGTTGCAGAGACCCAGTACTTC.

CDR3 bases: TGTGCCAGCAGTTTACCCCCCGTACGCAGATACTACAATGAGCAGTTCTTC. It translates to CASSLPPVRRYYNEQFF. The V and J genes are TRBV27 and TRBJ2-1; D unresolved. CDR1 is MNHEY, CDR2 SMNVEV, per germline (reference sequence). Trimming took off 2 bases at V and 3 bases at J, with 17 bases between the two ends. There are 17 residues in the CDR3.

The J gene is TRBJ1-1, the V gene TRBV6-5; D is unclear. From germline, CDR1 is MNHEY and CDR2 SVGAGI. The length of the CDR3 is 13 residues. The V and J ends lost 8 bases and 6 bases respectively, with 16 bases between them. The CDR3 is CASLFARGAEAFF. As DNA, the CDR3 is TGTGCCAGCCTTTTTGCCCGGGGAGCTGAAGCTTTCTTT.

This clonotype has only a few counts. The rearrangement links TRBV7-3 to TRBJ2-5, with 10 bases lining up with TRBD1. The CDR3 has 13 amino acids. Trimming took 2 bases from V and 10 from J; bases not matched to a gene: 4. Germline CDR1 is SGHTA and CDR2 is FQGTGA. DNA for the CDR3: TGTGCCAGCAGCTTAGGGACAGGGGTAATCCAGTACTTC. This sequence encodes CASSLGTGVIQYF.

The chain joins TRBV12-5 to TRBJ1-5, with a weak D call TRBD1 (6 bases). Germline assignment: CDR1 LGHNT and CDR2 FRNRAP. Trimming left V 6 bases short and J 4 bases short, with 16 bases between. This CDR3 is 15 amino acids long. The chain's CDR3 is CASGPSDSLNQPQHF. CDR3 bases: TGTGCTAGTGGCCCCTCGGACAGTTTGAATCAGCCCCAGCATTTT.

This clonotype turned up a few times. This chain joins TRBV6-1 and TRBJ2-1, with TRBD1 matching 10 bases. The germline V gene has CDR1 MNHNS and CDR2 SASEGT. V gave up 11 bases and J gave up 6 bases; unmatched junction bases: 7. The length of the CDR3 is 13 residues. The CDR3 DNA reads as TGTGCCGCAAGCCGGGACAGGGGCAATGAGCAGTTCTTC. Translated: CAASRDRGNEQFF.

On this clonotype itself: A much bigger clone sits one base away, suggesting this may be a read error. This rearrangement joins TRBV7-6 to TRBJ1-2; D unclear. Looked up from germline, CDR1 is SGHVS and CDR2 is FNYEAQ. The CDR3 runs to 18 residues. V lost 3 bases and J lost 0, with 20 bases in between. CDR3 sequence (DNA): TGTGCCAGCAGCTTGCTATCCTCGGAGGCGTCAACTAACTATGGCTACACCTTC. As protein: CASSLLSSEASTNYGYTF. The full variable domain, completed using reference TRBV7-6 and TRBJ1-2, is GAGVSQSPRYKVTKRGQDVALRCDPISGHVSLYWYRQALGQGPEFLTYFNYEAQQDKSGLPNDRFSAERPEGSISTLTIQRTEQRDSAMYRCASSLLSSEASTNYGYTFGSGTRLTVV.

The CDR3 spells CSVENEDEYNEQFF. Written as DNA, the CDR3 is TGCAGCGTTGAAAACGAGGACGAGTACAATGAGCAGTTCTTC. The J gene is TRBJ2-1, the V gene TRBV29-1; D unresolved. V was shortened by 2 bases and J by 4 bases, with 12 bases between the two germline ends. CDR1 SQVTM and CDR2 ANQGSEA come from the germline V gene. This CDR3 comprises 14 residues.

This sequence joins TRBV2 and TRBJ1-5; tentative D call: TRBD1 (6 bases). The CDR3 loop spans 17 amino acids. Germline V gives CDR1 SNHLY, CDR2 FYNNEI. V was cut by 6 bases and J by 6 bases, with 24 bases left in between. CDR3 loop: CASSDRRQAAYVQPQHF. CDR3 DNA sequence: TGTGCCAGCAGCGATAGGAGACAGGCGGCCTATGTTCAGCCCCAGCATTTT.

This clonotype has ten or more counts. The V gene is TRBV11-2, the J gene TRBJ2-5; 12 bases map to TRBD2. Germline CDR1 and CDR2: SGHAT and FQNNGV. After removal of 5 bases from V and 2 bases from J, the junction contained 3 bases not matched to a gene. This CDR3 region has 15 residues. The CDR3 reads CASSVTSGGQETQYF. CDR3 sequence (DNA): TGTGCCAGCAGCGTGACTAGCGGGGGTCAAGAGACCCAGTACTTC. Looking up the rest from reference TRBV11-2 and TRBJ2-5 gives the full variable domain: EAGVAQSPRYKIIEKRQSVAFWCNPISGHATLYWYQQILGQGPKLLIQFQNNGVVDDSQLPKDRFSAERLKGVDSTLKIQPAKLEDSAVYLCASSVTSGGQETQYFGPGTRLLVL.

A few counts support this clonotype. V usage is TRBV14 and J usage is TRBJ1-1; D unresolved. Trimming removed 1 base at V and 3 bases at J, with 9 bases between. Germline assignment: CDR1 SGHDN and CDR2 FVKESK. The CDR3 sequence is 14 residues long. The CDR3 nucleotides read TGTGCCAGCAGCCAAGTCGGCGGCTACACTGAAGCTTTCTTT. Translated: CASSQVGGYTEAFF.